This is a list of T cell receptor beta chains from one sample in a study of human T cells and chemical hapten exposure. From the RACE reads, TCRdb called clonotypes with MiXCR, one entry per CDR3 protein. This sample carries approximately 52,000 distinct CDR3 sequences, more than 9% of them seen once, and the ten largest clones take approximately 9.6%. Source: whole blood, taken in connection with sensitization to the hapten diphenylcyclopropenone (DPC). The origin of the receptors is a woman aged 25 to 39 with alopecia areata. Some clones in this sample may be carry-over from other donors' samples. Both conserved end residues are part of each CDR3. The D gene is left open where the match is weak. The listing skips clone size in some rows; elsewhere it reads once, few, many or a size class.

D	size	V	J	CDR3	DNA
.	.	TRBV5-4	TRBJ1-3	CASSFSGSSGNTIYF	TGTGCCAGCAGCTTTTCAGGGAGCTCTGGAAACACCATATATTTT
.	few	TRBV24-1	TRBJ2-2	CATSDGDRGGELFF	TGTGCCACCAGTGATGGGGACCGGGGCGGGGAGCTGTTTTTT
.	.	TRBV19	TRBJ1-5	CASSRRDVGQPQHF	TGTGCCAGTAGCCGCCGGGACGTCGGTCAGCCCCAGCATTTT
TRBD1	medium-sized	TRBV13	TRBJ2-1	CASREDRDSRNEQFF	TGTGCCAGCAGGGAGGACAGGGACTCACGCAATGAGCAGTTCTTC
TRBD2	many	TRBV12-3/TRBV12-4	TRBJ2-1	CASRSGGNEQFF	TGTGCCAGCAGGAGCGGGGGCAATGAGCAGTTCTTC
.	few	TRBV7-8	TRBJ2-7	CASSSNDGTYEQYF	TGTGCCAGCAGCTCCAATGACGGTACCTACGAGCAGTACTTC
.	many	TRBV29-1	TRBJ1-1	CSPSGPTGSTEAFF	TGCAGCCCATCGGGGCCGACAGGTTCCACTGAAGCTTTCTTT
.	many	TRBV28	TRBJ2-3	CASSLPSAITDTQYF	TGTGCCAGCAGTTTGCCTAGCGCGATCACAGATACGCAGTATTTT
.	.	TRBV19	TRBJ2-7	CASSPDSFSSYEQYF	TGTGCCAGTAGTCCCGACAGCTTCAGCTCCTACGAGCAGTACTTC
TRBD2	few	TRBV5-1	TRBJ2-7	CASQTGTNSYEQYF	TGCGCCAGCCAGACCGGGACTAACTCCTACGAGCAGTACTTC
TRBD1	.	TRBV7-8	TRBJ2-3	CASSRGQGRTDTQYF	TGTGCCAGCAGCAGGGGACAGGGCCGCACAGATACGCAGTATTTT
.	many	TRBV2	TRBJ1-5	CASNRDRVDQPQHF	TGTGCCAGCAACCGGGACCGCGTCGATCAGCCCCAGCATTTT
.	.	TRBV6-5	TRBJ2-7	CASSYGGLGSYEQYF	TGTGCCAGCAGTTACGGCGGCTTAGGTAGCTACGAGCAGTACTTC
TRBD1	many	TRBV20-1	TRBJ1-1	CSAVGQGEEAFF	TGCAGTGCTGTTGGACAGGGGGAAGAAGCTTTCTTT
.	.	TRBV29-1	TRBJ2-5	CSVVVGDTGGTQYF	TGCAGCGTTGTGGTTGGGGATACAGGAGGGACCCAGTACTTC
.	many	TRBV2	TRBJ2-1	CASSEASDPTYNEQFF	TGTGCCAGCAGTGAAGCGTCGGACCCCACCTACAATGAGCAGTTCTTC
TRBD2	.	TRBV7-9	TRBJ2-1	CASSLGATSGEGEPFF	TGTGCCAGCAGCTTAGGGGCCACTAGCGGTGAAGGTGAGCCGTTCTTC
TRBD1	.	TRBV20-1	TRBJ1-1	CSAQTGSFTEAFF	TGCAGTGCCCAGACAGGGTCGTTCACTGAAGCTTTCTTT
TRBD1	.	TRBV30	TRBJ1-1	CAWGSDRVFTEAFF	TGTGCCTGGGGATCGGACAGGGTGTTCACTGAAGCTTTCTTT
.	many	TRBV4-1	TRBJ1-5	CASSPSTGGGNQPQHF	TGCGCCAGCAGCCCATCGACAGGTGGGGGCAATCAGCCCCAGCATTTT